This passage covers 5 T cell receptor beta chains from one sample sequenced in a study of spatial heterogeneity in lung cancer. Stated time point: sample taken at primary tumor resection. No cells were sorted before sequencing. The whole RNA sequenced was extracted from tumor, nontumor lung or frozen PBMC. TCRdb passed the 5' RACE reads through MiXCR, listing each CDR3 protein once. This table holds just under 95,000 distinct CDR3 sequences, 9.5% to 15% found once. The sample in question was PBMCs, obtained at surgery. The receptors stem from a male donor with early-stage non-small cell lung cancer.

This clonotype was recorded a few times. This chain connects TRBV6-6 to TRBJ2-5; D is possibly TRBD2 (6 bases). This CDR3 spans 14 amino acids. The V end lost 6 bases, the J end lost 1 base, and 12 bases lay between the germline ends. Germline V gives CDR1 MNHNY, CDR2 SVGAGI (reference sequence). The DNA for the CDR3 is TGTGCCAGCAGGCCGCCCGGGGGCCAAGAGACCCAGTACTTC. Protein product: CASRPPGGQETQYF.

In its sample, this clonotype was seen many times. This chain uses TRBV20-1 with TRBJ2-1; D is possibly TRBD2 (5 bases). Deletions cut 0 bases from V and 7 bases from J, with 7 bases between. This CDR3 has 12 amino acids. Germline V gene lookup returns CDR1 DFQATT and CDR2 SNEGSKA (reference sequence). As DNA, the CDR3 is TGCAGTGCTAGAGAGGGCGGGAATGAGCAGTTCTTC. This sequence encodes CSAREGGNEQFF.

This clonotype has a count of ten or more. As DNA, the CDR3 is TGTGCCAGCAGTTTAGGACACGTGGAGAATGGCTACACCTTC. Translating it yields CASSLGHVENGYTF. The chain has TRBV12-3 or TRBV12-4 and TRBJ1-2; D not resolved. The V end lost 1 base, the J end lost 6 bases, and 12 bases lay between the germline ends. This CDR3 has 14 amino acids.

This clonotype was seen more than once but under ten times. The chain couples TRBV18 to TRBJ2-1; no reliable D call. Germline V gene lookup returns CDR1 KGHSH and CDR2 LQKENI. The CDR3 is 13 residues long. Between the trimmed V and J ends, which lost 0 bases and 3 bases, there was a span of 3 bases. This chain's CDR3 is CASSPPDYNEQFF. The CDR3 coding sequence is TGTGCCAGCTCACCACCCGACTACAATGAGCAGTTCTTC. The whole variable domain, remainder taken from reference TRBV18 and TRBJ2-1, is NAGVMQNPRHLVRRRGQEARLRCSPMKGHSHVYWYRQLPEEGLKFMVYLQKENIIDESGMPKERFSAEFPKEGPSILRIQQVVRGDSAAYFCASSPPDYNEQFFGPGTRLTVL.

The gene calls are TRBV27 and TRBJ1-1, with D possibly matching TRBD1 (6 bases). Germline V lookup: CDR1 MNHEY, CDR2 SMNVEV (reference sequence). The CDR3 consists of 15 residues. Deletions cut 5 bases from V and 0 bases from J, with 13 bases between. CDR3 nucleotides: TGTGCCAGCAGTCGGACAGACACATTGAACACTGAAGCTTTCTTT. Its translation is CASSRTDTLNTEAFF.